The 2 T cell receptor beta chains in this list originate from one sample, sequenced in a study of CXCR3-negative and CXCR3-positive naive CD8 T cells. Study outcomes and limitations: Naive cells that were CXCR3-positive had more hydrophobic TRB CDR3s (compared with CXCR3-negative naive cells).

In preparing the TRB cDNA libraries, 5' RACE with UMI labels was used. TCRdb reprocessed the 5' RACE reads and keeps a single row for each CDR3 protein, giving no DNA. Its table lists about 5,300 distinct CDR3 sequences. These receptors' targets are unknown. The sequencing sample was made of naive CXCR3+ CD8+ T cells from blood. This sample's subset: CD45RO-CCR7+CD27+CD95- naive CD8+ T cells expressing CXCR3 (TNR3+). The receptor source for this set is a human donor in good health. Some clones in this sample may be carry-over from other donors' samples.

This chain uses TRBV7-9 with TRBJ1-1; lacking DNA, the TRBD1 call made by TCRdb goes unchecked. The CDR3 loop spans 15 amino acids. Germline CDR1 and CDR2: SEHNR and FQNEAQ (reference sequence). CDR3 sequence: CASSTGDIRNTEAFF.

By frequency, this clonotype is medium-sized. This chain's CDR3 is CASSSTVTLYNEQFF. The chain employs TRBV5-1 and TRBJ2-1; the D call of TRBD1 rests on TCRdb alone, since no DNA is present to check it. This CDR3 is built from 15 residues. Germline values: CDR1 SGHRS, CDR2 YFSETQ. The complete variable domain, with remaining parts taken from reference TRBV5-1 and TRBJ2-1, reads KAGVTQTPRYLIKTRGQQVTLSCSPISGHRSVSWYQQTPGQGLQFLFEYFSETQRNKGNFPGRFSGRQFSNSRSEMNVSTLELGDSALYLCASSSTVTLYNEQFFGPGTRLTVL.